This T cell receptor (beta chain) was recorded in a study of blood T cell repertoires in COVID-19. There are 16 residues in the CDR3. With V trimmed by 5 bases and J by 4 bases, 11 bases remained unmatched. CDR1 is SGHAT and CDR2 is FQNNGV in the germline V gene. Measured with immunoSEQ multiplex PCR; TCRdb has only the in-frame clones, and not every one. The data contain 110,000 to 150,000 clones, around 90% of them singletons. This clone was seen once. V and J are TRBV11-2 and TRBJ2-5, with TRBD2 matching over 9 bases. The receptor's source is a man in his 70s with acute or convalescent COVID-19. The sequenced material came from peripheral blood. The CDR3, as DNA: TGTGCCAGCAGCGGGAGGGGGCTAGCGGGAAGAGAGACCCAGTACTTC. Translating it yields CASSGRGLAGRETQYF.